What follows describes a single T cell receptor beta chain. The entry originates in a study of OX40 agonist ivuxolimab in advanced cancers. Study details: Patients were roughly 87% male with ages about 20 to 79, mean 60.

The V and J ends lost 5 bases and 5 bases respectively, with 16 bases between them. Germline V gene sequence: CDR1 MDHEN, CDR2 SYDVKM. CDR3 size: 15 residues. Sequencing was performed with immunoSEQ multiplex PCR; in TCRdb, only in-frame clones are kept and a portion is missing. This sample has about 29,000 clones, with 90% to 95% found just once. The sample in question was CD4+ or CD8+ T cells sorted from blood, obtained in a trial of the OX40 agonist ivuxolimab. This receptor was identified in an adult with an advanced solid tumor such as melanoma, head and neck, liver or kidney cancer. The chain combines TRBV28 with TRBJ2-1, with D possibly matching TRBD1 (7 bases). The CDR3 nucleotides are TGTGCCAGCAGTCCCCAGGGGGGCCCGGACAATGAGCAGTTCTTC. Translation: CASSPQGGPDNEQFF.